The 27 T cell receptor beta chains below come from one sample, sequenced in a study of T cells expressing NK-cell markers. TCRdb reprocessed the 5' RACE reads and keeps a single row for each CDR3 protein, giving no DNA. In total, the table holds 550,000 to 600,000 distinct CDR3 sequences. Sequenced sample: blood T cells: a sorted CD56 or NKG2C T cell subset, CD4+ or CD8+ T cells, or bulk PBMC T cells (not recorded which). These receptors came from a man aged 18 to 30 in good health.

V usage is TRBV20-1 and J usage is TRBJ2-1. Germline lookup yields CDR1 DFQATT and CDR2 SNEGSKA (reference sequence). The CDR3 has 15 amino acids. Here the CDR3 reads CSARVPATLGNEQFF.

This chain uses TRBV20-1 with TRBJ2-3; the TCRdb D gene call, TRBD2, has no DNA to confirm it. CDR1 and CDR2 from the germline V gene are DFQATT and SNEGSKA (reference sequence). CDR3 length: 17 residues. The CDR3 region is CSARIEFASGKTDTQYF.

J is TRBJ2-7 and V is TRBV12-3 or TRBV12-4; the D call of TRBD1 rests on TCRdb alone, since no DNA is present to check it. This CDR3 spans 14 amino acids. The CDR3 here is CASSAYGTGDEQYF.

This chain joins TRBV28 and TRBJ1-1. This CDR3 region has 15 residues. CDR1 and CDR2 (germline): MDHEN, SYDVKM. CDR3 amino acids: CASTWGEGPNTEAFF. Full variable domain (rest looked up from reference TRBV28 and TRBJ1-1): DVKVTQSSRYLVKRTGEKVFLECVQDMDHENMFWYRQDPGLGLRLIYFSYDVKMKEKGDIPEGYSVSREKKERFSLILESASTNQTSMYLCASTWGEGPNTEAFFGQGTRLTVV.

V and J are TRBV10-3 and TRBJ2-7; TCRdb reports TRBD1, a call that lacks DNA to check it against. Germline CDR1 and CDR2: ENHRY and SYGVKD. The CDR3 is made up of 15 amino acids. The CDR3 spells CAISGGQGSSYEQYF.

The gene calls are TRBV20-1 and TRBJ2-3; the TCRdb call, TRBD1, lacks DNA for checking. The CDR3 length is 16 residues. Germline loops: CDR1 DFQATT, CDR2 SNEGSKA (reference sequence). CDR3 protein: CSATKLKQDGTDTQYF.

The J gene is TRBJ2-1, the V gene TRBV5-1; TCRdb picks TRBD1, but there is no DNA to check that call. The germline V gene encodes CDR1 SGHRS and CDR2 YFSETQ. This CDR3 comprises 13 residues. The chain's CDR3 is CASKKTGVDEQFF.

The chain combines TRBV14 with TRBJ1-4. Germline V gene lookup returns CDR1 SGHDN and CDR2 FVKESK. This CDR3 has 12 residues. This chain's CDR3 is CASSRRNEKLFF.

This chain uses TRBV7-2 with TRBJ2-3; TCRdb's D call, TRBD1, is unchecked because there is no DNA. Germline CDR1 is SGHTA and CDR2 is FQGNSA. The CDR3 has 16 amino acids. CDR3 residues: CASSLVGLPLTDTQYF.

The V gene is TRBV20-1, the J gene TRBJ2-1; there is no DNA to check the TCRdb D call of TRBD2. This CDR3 contains 14 residues. CDR1 and CDR2 from the germline V gene are DFQATT and SNEGSKA (reference sequence). The CDR3 region is CSAMVVAGGREQFF.

The V and J genes are TRBV27 and TRBJ1-1; TCRdb's assignment of TRBD1 cannot be checked, as there is no DNA. CDR1 and CDR2 (germline): MNHEY, SMNVEV (reference sequence). The CDR3 loop spans 16 amino acids. Here the CDR3 reads CASSFGQGLGNTEAFF.

The rearrangement uses TRBV5-5 and TRBJ2-2. The germline CDR1 and CDR2 sequences are SGHKS and YYEKEE (reference sequence). The CDR3 consists of 14 residues. The CDR3: CASSLAGDTGELFF.

The V call is TRBV29-1, the J call TRBJ2-1; TCRdb's assignment of TRBD2 cannot be checked, as there is no DNA. Germline CDR1 and CDR2: SQVTM and ANQGSEA. The length of the CDR3 is 15 residues. CDR3 protein: CSALASRGRLDEQFF.

The chain's CDR3 is CASSQGYSYEQYF. The chain combines TRBV4-3 with TRBJ2-7. The CDR3 sequence is 13 residues long. Germline CDR1 is LGHNA and CDR2 is YSLEER.

The V and J genes are TRBV20-1 and TRBJ1-1; TCRdb proposes TRBD1, but this gene call is untestable without DNA. Per germline, CDR1 DFQATT and CDR2 SNEGSKA (reference sequence). The CDR3 loop spans 15 amino acids. The CDR3: CSAILFGHLNTEAFF.

The chain links TRBV5-1 to TRBJ2-1; lacking DNA, the TRBD2 call made by TCRdb goes unchecked. Germline loops: CDR1 SGHRS, CDR2 YFSETQ. The CDR3 extends over 15 amino acids. The CDR3 sequence: CASSWASGSDDEQFF.

This sequence joins TRBV27 and TRBJ1-5. This CDR3 is built from 14 residues. The germline V gene has CDR1 MNHEY and CDR2 SMNVEV (reference sequence). This CDR3 is CASSSTNSNQPQHF.

The V call is TRBV18, the J call TRBJ2-1. The CDR3 totals 15 residues. CDR1 KGHSH and CDR2 LQKENI come from the germline V gene. The CDR3 spells CASSPAGGAYNEQFF.

This rearrangement joins TRBV20-1 to TRBJ1-4. The CDR3 length is 13 residues. Germline CDR1 is DFQATT and CDR2 is SNEGSKA (reference sequence). Here the CDR3 reads CSAGPWGDEKLFF.

The rearrangement links TRBV10-3 to TRBJ2-5; TCRdb gives TRBD1 as the D gene, but with no DNA this cannot be confirmed. Looked up from germline, CDR1 is ENHRY and CDR2 is SYGVKD. This CDR3 comprises 14 residues. This CDR3 reads CATARGHYQETQYF.

The rearrangement links TRBV12-3 or TRBV12-4 to TRBJ1-2; TCRdb returns TRBD1, unconfirmable since there is no DNA. There are 13 residues in the CDR3. This CDR3 is CASSLYAGHGYTF.

J is TRBJ2-1 and V is TRBV20-1; the D call from TCRdb, TRBD1, cannot be confirmed without DNA. The germline CDR1 and CDR2 sequences are DFQATT and SNEGSKA (reference sequence). The length of the CDR3 is 13 residues. The CDR3 region is CRPTGQSYNEQFF.

The J gene is TRBJ2-3, the V gene TRBV7-7; TCRdb calls TRBD1, which cannot be checked without DNA. This CDR3 has 15 residues. CDR1 SSHAT and CDR2 FNYEAQ come from the germline V gene (reference sequence). CDR3: CASSSGPRGSDTQYF.

The V call is TRBV30, the J call TRBJ2-5; TCRdb picks TRBD2, but there is no DNA to check that call. Germline V gene lookup returns CDR1 GTSNPN and CDR2 SVGIG (reference sequence). The CDR3 runs 13 residues. The CDR3 region is CAWSARLAETQYF.

The chain joins TRBV5-5 to TRBJ2-1; lacking DNA, the TRBD2 call made by TCRdb goes unchecked. Germline V lookup: CDR1 SGHKS, CDR2 YYEKEE (reference sequence). The CDR3 is 17 amino acids. Here the CDR3 reads CASSLALGLAVDNEQFF. The full variable domain, rest sourced from reference TRBV5-5 and TRBJ2-1, is DAGVTQSPTHLIKTRGQQVTLRCSPISGHKSVSWYQQVLGQGPQFIFQYYEKEERGRGNFPDRFSARQFPNYSSELNVNALLLGDSALYLCASSLALGLAVDNEQFFGPGTRLTVL.

This chain links TRBV20-1 with TRBJ2-1; TCRdb's D gene call, TRBD2, goes unchecked for lack of DNA. The CDR3 extends over 15 amino acids. Germline V CDR1 and CDR2: DFQATT, SNEGSKA (reference sequence). CDR3 region: CSARGLGENYNEQFF.

The gene calls are TRBV28 and TRBJ2-5; lacking DNA, the TRBD1 call made by TCRdb goes unchecked. Germline-derived CDR1 and CDR2 are MDHEN and SYDVKM. This CDR3 has 17 amino acids. CDR3 in amino acids: CASSLGQGATLKETQYF.